Sequencing of this TCR beta chain was carried out in a study of Graves' ophthalmopathy and Graves' hyperthyroidism. Study context: The collection of peripheral blood took place at initial diagnosis, before any treatment.

Presentation of ophthalmopathy in the donors involved moderate-to-severe activity, CAS ≥3, NOSPECS ≥4 and a duration under 3 months. Additional autoimmune diseases, uncontrolled infections, pregnancy or lactation disqualified patients. Amplified TCR beta CDR3 regions were obtained using RNA transcripts as template. Second-round multiplex PCR came after first-round RT-PCR with HTBI primers. TCRdb reprocessed the multiplex PCR reads via MiXCR and lists one record per CDR3 protein. Found here are approximately 500,000 distinct CDR3 sequences, under 15% of them singletons; the top ten hold over 7.5%. This clonotype has a count of ten or more. V shed 5 bases and J 2 bases; nucleotides not matched to a gene: 3. Germline assignment: CDR1 MNHNS and CDR2 SASEGT. The length of the CDR3 is 15 residues.

Input material: blood. The J gene is TRBJ1-6, the V gene TRBV6-1, with 7 bases lining up with TRBD1. The receptor was isolated from a woman in her twenties or thirties with Graves' ophthalmopathy. The CDR3 coding sequence is TGTGCCAGCAGTCCTGGGACAGCCTATAATTCACCCCTCCACTTT. Translation: CASSPGTAYNSPLHF.